These 32 T cell receptor beta chains were all obtained from the same sample, sequenced in a study of T cell clonality in common variable immunodeficiency. Method: immunoSEQ multiplex PCR; TCRdb's copy keeps in-frame clones and lacks some. The repertoire consists of around 60,000 clones, none detected only once. The sample consisted of peripheral blood mononuclear cells. These receptors all stem from a person between 18 and 75 years old in good health.

This clone was counted at least ten times. CDR3 DNA, as far as it was read: TGTGCCACCAGCAGAGAGGACAGGGTCGGTGAAAACATT. Its protein is CATSREDRVGENI. The CDR3 in full is CATSREDRVGENIQYF. The chain employs TRBV15 and TRBJ2-4, with TRBD1 matching 8 bases. From the germline J gene comes the end of the CDR3, since the read stops 3 residues before it. The germline CDR1 and CDR2 sequences are LNHNV and YYDKDF (reference sequence). CDR3 size: 16 residues. V gave up 0 bases and J gave up 5 bases; unmatched junction bases: 6.

This clone occurred many times. The read is 3 residues too short to cover the CDR3 end, so that end is filled in from the germline J gene. This chain uses TRBV30 with TRBJ1-2; D remains ambiguous. The length of the CDR3 is 15 residues. V dropped 5 bases and J dropped 1 base, with 17 bases sitting between them. Germline loops: CDR1 GTSNPN, CDR2 SVGIG (reference sequence). The DNA read from the CDR3 is TGTGCCTGGGGGGAATTCCGGGGAGATAACTATGGC. Translated: CAWGEFRGDNYG. The full CDR3 reads CAWGEFRGDNYGYTF.

This clone was counted a few times. Incomplete CDR3 DNA: TGCGCCAGCAGTGAGGGACAGGTGGCCTACGAG. It encodes CASSEGQVAYE. The whole CDR3 region reads CASSEGQVAYEQYF. The gene calls are TRBV10-2 and TRBJ2-7, with 7 positions matching TRBD1. The missing CDR3 end, 3 residues past where the read stops, is filled in from the germline J gene. Germline CDR1 is WSHSY and CDR2 is SAAADI. CDR3 length equals 14 residues. J was trimmed by 2 bases and V by 2 bases; bases with no gene match: 3.

Ten or more counts support this clone. Sequencing ends 3 residues short of the CDR3 end; the germline J gene provides the rest. The chain joins TRBV20-1 to TRBJ1-2; D possibly corresponds to TRBD1 (5 bases). Trimming removed 6 bases from V and 1 base from J, with 9 bases in between. The CDR3 totals 12 residues. From germline, CDR1 is DFQATT and CDR2 SNEGSKA (reference sequence). CDR3 residues: CSAGRDNYGYTF. CDR3 DNA (partial): TGCAGTGCCGGCAGGGATAACTATGGC.

This clone was observed at least ten times. The read gets to within 3 residues of the CDR3 end, and the germline J gene fills in the rest. This chain joins TRBV19 and TRBJ1-2, with D maybe TRBD1 (5 bases). The CDR3 totals 15 residues. CDR1 and CDR2 from the germline V gene are LNHDA and SQIVND (reference sequence). V was trimmed by 5 bases and J by 5 bases, leaving 18 bases between them. CDR3 residues: CASSAASQGTYGYTF. The CDR3 bases that were read are TGTGCCAGTAGTGCTGCGTCCCAAGGGACTTATGGC.

This clone was recorded a few times. The read terminates 3 residues before the CDR3 end, so the remaining end is supplied by the germline J gene. V is TRBV2 and J is TRBJ2-3; 14 bases are a match to TRBD2. This CDR3 has 19 amino acids. The germline CDR1 and CDR2 sequences are SNHLY and FYNNEI. Trimming removed 7 bases from V and 1 base from J; junction bases left unmatched: 13. CDR3 sequence: CASTEGGTSGSMGTDTQYF. The DNA read from the CDR3 is TGTGCCAGCACCGAGGGGGGGACTAGCGGGAGTATGGGCACAGATACG.

Of note for this clone: The CDR3 extends 3 residues past the end of the read, so its final part is completed from the germline J gene. The gene calls are TRBV5-1 and TRBJ2-1; the D gene is possibly TRBD1 (5 bases). CDR1 and CDR2 from the germline V gene are SGHRS and YFSETQ. The ends were cut back, 1 base at V and 6 bases at J, with 20 bases in the middle. This CDR3 contains 17 residues. The sequenced part of the CDR3 DNA is TGCGCCAGCAGCTTGTGGGGCACCGGCCCCACGGGCAATGAG. It codes for CASSLWGTGPTGNE. The complete CDR3 reads CASSLWGTGPTGNEQFF.

This clone occurred many times. From the germline J gene comes the end of the CDR3, since the read stops 3 residues before it. Distinct nucleotide sequences in the sample also encode this CDR3. The chain uses TRBV18 and TRBJ2-7, with 8 bases matching TRBD1. The CDR3 covers 13 residues. CDR1 and CDR2 from the germline V gene are KGHSH and LQKENI. V was clipped by 3 bases and J by 3 bases; unmatched bases: 1. Partial CDR3 DNA: TGTGCCAGCTCACCCGGGACAGGCTACGAG. Protein sequence: CASSPGTGYE. The entire CDR3 protein reads CASSPGTGYEQYF.

This clone has a count of ten or more. The CDR3 here is CASSIRQGAKQPQHF. The sequenced part of the CDR3 DNA is TGTGCCAGCAGTATCAGACAGGGGGCTAAGCAGCCC. The rearrangement links TRBV27 to TRBJ1-5; 10 bases are a match to TRBD1. Coverage ceases 3 residues before the CDR3 finishes, and the germline J gene fills in the end. Germline lookup yields CDR1 MNHEY and CDR2 SMNVEV (reference sequence). The CDR3 length is 15 residues. Unmatched junction bases numbered 8, after V lost 5 bases and J lost 7 bases.

At least ten counts were recorded for this clone. Read coverage stops 3 residues before the CDR3 terminus; the germline J gene supplies the remainder. The chain joins TRBV18 to TRBJ1-1, with D possibly TRBD1 on 5 matching bases. This CDR3 is built from 12 residues. Germline lookup yields CDR1 KGHSH and CDR2 LQKENI. This CDR3 reads CASSPVGGEAFF. The covered CDR3 bases are TGTGCCAGCTCCCCGGTGGGGGGGGAA. The variable domain in full, completed from reference TRBV18 and TRBJ1-1, reads NAGVMQNPRHLVRRRGQEARLRCSPMKGHSHVYWYRQLPEEGLKFMVYLQKENIIDESGMPKERFSAEFPKEGPSILRIQQVVRGDSAAYFCASSPVGGEAFFGQGTRLTVV.

This clone has at least ten counts. Read sequence stops 3 residues before the CDR3 end, and the germline J gene provides the missing end. The chain joins TRBV19 to TRBJ2-3; unclear D gene. Germline V gene sequence: CDR1 LNHDA, CDR2 SQIVND (reference sequence). V was cut by 4 bases and J by 0 bases, with 14 bases left in between. The CDR3 sequence is 16 residues long. CDR3 in amino acids: CASSTDILPSTDTQYF. Partial CDR3 DNA: TGTGCCAGTAGTACCGACATCCTTCCTAGCACAGATACG.

This clone was recorded at least ten times. The covered CDR3 bases are TGCAGTGCTCCTAACGGAAGGGGTCTGCGGACTGAA. It is translated as CSAPNGRGLRTE. Given in full, the CDR3 is CSAPNGRGLRTEAFF. This sequence joins TRBV20-1 and TRBJ1-1; tentative D call: TRBD1 (5 bases). The read terminates 3 residues before the CDR3 end, so the remaining end is supplied by the germline J gene. This CDR3 is built from 15 residues. V gave up 5 bases and J gave up 5 bases, with 21 bases separating them. The germline CDR1 and CDR2 sequences are DFQATT and SNEGSKA (reference sequence).

There are a few counts of this clone. The CDR3 loop is CASSPDRSGSYEQYF. The CDR3 DNA, read in part, is TGTGCCAGCTCACCGGACAGGTCCGGGTCCTACGAG. The V and J genes are TRBV18 and TRBJ2-7, with TRBD1 identical over 7 bases. The CDR3 extends 3 residues past the end of the read, so its final part is completed from the germline J gene. Germline lookup yields CDR1 KGHSH and CDR2 LQKENI. The CDR3 is 15 residues long. The J segment lost 1 base and the V segment lost 3 bases, leaving 6 bases of the junction unmatched.

Ten or more counts support this clone. The part of the CDR3 DNA that was read is TGCAGTGCTAGAGATCAGAGGCGGGGGGTTGAG. Translation: CSARDQRRGVE. The CDR3 reads in full as CSARDQRRGVEQFF. The rearrangement uses TRBV20-1 and TRBJ2-1; 8 bases map to TRBD2. The CDR3 goes on 3 residues after the read ends, and that part is filled in from the germline J gene. The germline gives CDR1 DFQATT, CDR2 SNEGSKA (reference sequence). The CDR3 is made up of 14 amino acids. Trimming took 0 bases from V and 9 from J; bases not matched to a gene: 7.

Many counts were recorded for this clone. The missing CDR3 end, 3 residues past where the read stops, is filled in from the germline J gene. V and J are TRBV7-3 and TRBJ1-2; D may be TRBD1 (5 bases). From germline, CDR1 is SGHTA and CDR2 FQGTGA. The CDR3 is made up of 15 amino acids. Partial CDR3 DNA: TGTGCCAGCAGCTTAACTGGGGGTGGGCGGGGAGGC. As protein: CASSLTGGGRGG. The whole CDR3 is CASSLTGGGRGGYTF.

This clone was counted at least ten times. The CDR3 is cut off 3 residues early in the read; its end comes from the germline J gene. V gene TRBV29-1 combines with J gene TRBJ2-3; tentatively, D is TRBD2 (5 bases). CDR1 is SQVTM, CDR2 ANQGSEA, per germline. CDR3 length equals 15 residues. V lost 6 bases and J 0 bases, leaving 16 bases between the germline ends. Partial CDR3 DNA: TGCAGCGTGCTCGAGGGCTCTTACAGCACAGATACG. This codes for CSVLEGSYSTDT. The whole CDR3 protein reads CSVLEGSYSTDTQYF.

With regard to this clone: The read halts 3 residues ahead of the CDR3 end, with the missing end drawn from the germline J gene. The chain links TRBV20-1 to TRBJ2-1; 10 nucleotides line up with TRBD1. The V gene's germline CDR1 is DFQATT and CDR2 SNEGSKA (reference sequence). Trimming took 3 bases from V and 6 from J; bases not matched to a gene: 8. CDR3 size: 15 residues. CDR3 residues: CSARTGTGVGNEQFF. The DNA read from the CDR3 is TGCAGTGCTAGGACCGGGACAGGGGTGGGCAATGAG.

This clone has at least ten counts. From the germline J gene comes the end of the CDR3, since the read stops 3 residues before it. The rearrangement uses TRBV5-1 and TRBJ1-5, with 7 positions matching TRBD1. This CDR3 has 14 residues. The germline V gene encodes CDR1 SGHRS and CDR2 YFSETQ. Trimming took 1 base from V and 3 from J; bases not matched to a gene: 1. The covered CDR3 bases are TGCGCCAGCAGCTTGACAGGGGACAATCAGCCC. Protein product: CASSLTGDNQP. The whole CDR3 protein is CASSLTGDNQPQHF.

This clone was counted at least ten times. Partial CDR3 DNA: TGTGCCAGCAGCCCTGATTACAGGGTCTTCCACGAG. Its protein is CASSPDYRVFHE. The whole CDR3 sequence reads CASSPDYRVFHEQYF. The chain joins TRBV11-2 to TRBJ2-7, with a weak D call TRBD1 (6 bases). The read halts 3 residues ahead of the CDR3 end, with the missing end drawn from the germline J gene. Germline CDR1 reads SGHAT; CDR2 reads FQNNGV. The CDR3 runs to 15 residues. Between the trimmed V and J ends, which lost 5 bases and 5 bases, there was a span of 19 bases.

This clone was seen a handful of times. The junction departs from the called germline gene at one end, perhaps through a read error. The read finishes 3 residues shy of the CDR3 end, and the germline J gene is used to complete it. This chain connects TRBV11-2 to TRBJ1-2; 8 bases map to TRBD1. Germline assignment: CDR1 SGHAT and CDR2 FQNNGV. This CDR3 comprises 13 residues. CDR3 bases read: TGTGCCAACAGCAAAACGACAGGGGTCGGC. Protein sequence: CANSKTTGVG. In full, the CDR3 is CANSKTTGVGYTF.

Concerning this clone itself: With the read ending 3 residues before the CDR3 end, the germline J gene is used to fill in that end. The chain has TRBV7-2 and TRBJ2-7; D unresolved. The ends were cut back, 4 bases at V and 2 bases at J, with 12 bases in the middle. The CDR3 spans 14 residues. Germline loops: CDR1 SGHTA, CDR2 FQGNSA. The part of the CDR3 DNA that was read is TGTGCCAGCAGCTCAGTCCCAGATACCTACGAG. Encoded protein: CASSSVPDTYE. The complete CDR3 sequence is CASSSVPDTYEQYF.

At least ten counts were recorded for this clone. The read gets to within 3 residues of the CDR3 end, and the germline J gene fills in the rest. The genes are TRBV20-1 and TRBJ1-2, with D maybe TRBD1 (5 bases). The CDR3 has 12 residues. The germline V gene has CDR1 DFQATT and CDR2 SNEGSKA (reference sequence). The V and J ends lost 6 bases and 4 bases respectively, with 12 bases between them. CDR3 DNA, as far as it was read: TGCAGTGCGCTGGACATTGTCTATGGC. Translation gives CSALDIVYG. The CDR3 in its entirety is CSALDIVYGYTF.

This clone was seen ten or more times. With the read ending 3 residues before the CDR3 end, the germline J gene is used to fill in that end. The V and J genes are TRBV5-1 and TRBJ1-6, with 8 bases lining up with TRBD1. Per germline, CDR1 SGHRS and CDR2 YFSETQ. The CDR3 spans 15 residues. Trimming at V came to 0 bases and at J to 9 bases, leaving 5 bases not matched to a gene. The covered CDR3 bases are TGCGCCAGCAGCTTGGGGGGGACAGGCCGTTCACCC. Amino acid sequence: CASSLGGTGRSP. The whole CDR3 region reads CASSLGGTGRSPLHF.

This clone was seen repeatedly, ten times or more. The CDR3 goes on 3 residues after the read ends, and that part is filled in from the germline J gene. The rearrangement links TRBV5-1 to TRBJ1-1, with D hard to call. The CDR3 contains 13 residues. Deletions cut 1 base from V and 1 base from J, with 5 bases between. Germline V gene sequence: CDR1 SGHRS, CDR2 YFSETQ. Partial CDR3 DNA: TGCGCCAGCAGCTTGAGGCCGAACACTGAA. It specifies CASSLRPNTE. From start to end, the CDR3 is CASSLRPNTEAFF.

This clone came up many times. The CDR3 is cut off 3 residues early in the read; its end comes from the germline J gene. The rearrangement links TRBV7-9 to TRBJ2-3; D may match TRBD1 or TRBD2 (6 bases each). V was cut by 5 bases and J by 2 bases, with 14 bases left in between. Germline V CDR1 and CDR2: SEHNR, FQNEAQ (reference sequence). This CDR3 is built from 15 residues. The CDR3 here is CASSQGRTNTDTQYF. CDR3 DNA, as far as it was read: TGTGCCAGCAGCCAGGGGAGGACCAACACAGATACG. The whole variable domain, filled in from reference TRBV7-9 and TRBJ2-3, reads DTGVSQNPRHKITKRGQNVTFRCDPISEHNRLYWYRQTLGQGPEFLTYFQNEAQLEKSRLLSDRFSAERPKGSFSTLEIQRTEQGDSAMYLCASSQGRTNTDTQYFGPGTRLTVL.

This clone has ten or more counts. The read stops 3 residues short of the end of the CDR3; the missing end is completed from the germline J gene. The chain carries TRBV2 and TRBJ2-7; the D gene is possibly TRBD2 (5 bases). The CDR3 covers 15 residues. Per the germline V gene, CDR1 is SNHLY and CDR2 is FYNNEI. The V and J ends lost 6 bases and 3 bases respectively, with 18 bases between them. The CDR3 loop is CASRDRWASHYEQYF. CDR3 bases read: TGTGCCAGCAGAGACCGGTGGGCTAGCCACTACGAG.

This clone was detected many times. The CDR3 goes on 3 residues after the read ends, and that part is filled in from the germline J gene. The chain has TRBV20-1 and TRBJ2-3, with 9 bases aligning to TRBD2. The germline gives CDR1 DFQATT, CDR2 SNEGSKA (reference sequence). V shed 5 bases, J shed 4 bases, and the junction held 13 bases outside the gene matches. The CDR3 loop spans 16 amino acids. Partial CDR3 DNA: TGCAGTGCTCCCCTTCTTAGCGGGAGTGGGGCAGATACG. This translates into CSAPLLSGSGADT. The whole CDR3 region reads CSAPLLSGSGADTQYF.

This clone was seen repeatedly, ten times or more. Coverage ceases 3 residues before the CDR3 finishes, and the germline J gene fills in the end. V gene TRBV18 combines with J gene TRBJ2-2, with 13 bases identical to TRBD2. Germline values: CDR1 KGHSH, CDR2 LQKENI. The CDR3 totals 16 residues. V lost 6 bases and J lost 5; bases outside the gene matches: 6. The sequenced CDR3 bases are TGTGCCAGCTCCCCCTGGACTAGCGGGAGTACCGGGGAG. Its translation is CASSPWTSGSTGE. The full-length CDR3 reads as CASSPWTSGSTGELFF.

This clone was seen repeatedly, ten times or more. The read comes to an end 3 residues before the CDR3 does, leaving the germline J gene to fill in the end. V and J are TRBV11-2 and TRBJ1-2; no firm D call. CDR1 SGHAT and CDR2 FQNNGV come from the germline V gene. The CDR3 spans 14 residues. V was shortened by 6 bases and J by 4 bases, with 15 bases between the two germline ends. The sequenced part of the CDR3 DNA is TGTGCCAGCAGGGGCATTGGCAGGCTCTATGGC. This translates into CASRGIGRLYG. The entire CDR3 is CASRGIGRLYGYTF.

In this sample, this clone turned up many times. With the read ending 3 residues before the CDR3 end, the germline J gene is used to fill in that end. V usage is TRBV28 and J usage is TRBJ1-2, with D possibly being TRBD1 (5 bases). CDR1 is MDHEN and CDR2 is SYDVKM in the germline V gene. CDR3 size: 13 residues. The DNA read from the CDR3 is TGTGCCAGCAGTTTAGGTTGGGGGGGAGGC. Translated, it gives CASSLGWGGG. The full CDR3 protein reads CASSLGWGGGYTF.

The table lists this clone with many counts. The read finishes 3 residues shy of the CDR3 end, and the germline J gene is used to complete it. The gene calls are TRBV6-2 or TRBV6-3 and TRBJ1-5; 7 nucleotides align to TRBD1. Germline values: CDR1 MNHEY, CDR2 SVGEGT. CDR3 length equals 15 residues. V lost 7 bases, J lost 2 bases, and 8 bases stayed unmatched. CDR3 residues: CASTTGSSGNQPQHF. CDR3 bases read: TGTGCCAGCACGACAGGGTCGAGTGGCAATCAGCCC.

This clone was seen repeatedly, ten times or more. Read data end 3 residues before the CDR3 end; the end is taken from the germline J gene. V is TRBV20-1 and J is TRBJ1-1; D is unclear. Germline assignment: CDR1 DFQATT and CDR2 SNEGSKA (reference sequence). This CDR3 is 12 amino acids long. V was clipped by 4 bases and J by 4 bases, with 10 bases between them. CDR3 region: CSATPYFTEAFF. The covered CDR3 bases are TGCAGTGCTACCCCCTACTTCACTGAA.